A few counts support the clone carrying this TCR beta chain. Its antigen is still unknown. In TCRdb, the RACE reads were re-called with MiXCR into one record per CDR3 protein. The table shows around 360,000 distinct CDR3 sequences, with under 6.5% occurring only once. Noted time point: patch test 2, 6 weeks after DPC sensitization. Treatment reported: therapeutic diphenylcyclopropenone sensitization with weekly scalp DPC. This sample stems from a study of human T cells and chemical hapten exposure. Points from the study as a whole: After DPC sensitization, TCRs above 1 in 1000 frequency showed no change. Higher patch test scores went with higher counts of PT1 expanded TCRs.

V lost 0 bases and J lost 3, with 20 bases in between. The CDR3 length is 18 residues. Germline values: CDR1 MNHEY, CDR2 SVGEGT. The sequencing used whole blood, collected in connection with sensitization to the hapten diphenylcyclopropenone (DPC). The V call is TRBV6-2 or TRBV6-3, the J call TRBJ1-1; D remains ambiguous. The TCR was taken from a woman under 30 with alopecia areata. Some clones in this sample may be carry-over from other donors' samples. Here the CDR3 reads CASSYSSGRRYSDTEAFF. In DNA form, the CDR3 reads TGTGCCAGCAGTTACTCGTCGGGTCGACGGTATTCGGACACTGAAGCTTTCTTT.